These 6 T cell receptor beta chains share one sample of origin, sequenced in a study of CD8 T cells in Susac syndrome. The RNA, about 0.5 to 1 ug, was put through reverse transcription using random hexamers. One entry per CDR3 protein, called by TCRdb with MiXCR from the immunoSEQ multiplex PCR reads. The sample carries roughly 200,000 distinct CDR3 sequences, about 95% recorded once. Sequencing used CD4+ T cells from PBMCs. The receptor source for this set is a human donor in good health.

The V call is TRBV24-1, the J call TRBJ1-2; 7 bases map to TRBD1. Germline trimming cut 11 bases from V and 7 bases from J; bases unmatched to any gene: 6. Germline values: CDR1 KGHDR, CDR2 SFDVKD. This CDR3 has 11 residues. DNA of the CDR3: TGTGCCAGCCGACAGGGCGGTGGCTACACCTTC. Translation gives CASRQGGGYTF.

The V and J genes are TRBV29-1 and TRBJ2-5; tentative D call: TRBD2 (5 bases). V was cut by 4 bases and J by 4 bases, with 7 bases left in between. The germline CDR1 and CDR2 sequences are SQVTM and ANQGSEA. The CDR3 loop spans 11 amino acids. The CDR3 DNA reads as TGCAGCGTTGGCGAGGGAGAGACCCAGTACTTC. This gives the protein CSVGEGETQYF.

This chain links TRBV30 with TRBJ1-2; D call uncertain. Per the germline V gene, CDR1 is GTSNPN and CDR2 is SVGIG (reference sequence). The CDR3 runs 12 residues. V gave up 8 bases and J gave up 6 bases, with 16 bases separating them. The CDR3 nucleotides read TGTGCCGGAAGGGAAGTTCGGGATGGCTACACCTTC. This codes for CAGREVRDGYTF.

V is TRBV7-2 and J is TRBJ1-1; 8 bases are a match to TRBD1. The CDR3 spans 14 residues. Trimming removed 3 bases from V and 3 bases from J; junction bases left unmatched: 3. The germline V gene encodes CDR1 SGHTA and CDR2 FQGNSA. The CDR3 is CASSLQGADTEAFF. In DNA, the CDR3 is TGTGCCAGCAGCTTGCAGGGGGCCGACACTGAAGCTTTCTTT.

V is TRBV20-1 and J is TRBJ2-7, with D possibly being TRBD1 or TRBD2 (5 bases each). CDR3 length: 15 amino acids. Trimming removed 3 bases at V and 2 bases at J, with 17 bases between. Germline CDR1 DFQATT, CDR2 SNEGSKA (reference sequence). DNA of the CDR3: TGCAGTGCTAGTCCTAGGGGACGGAATACCTACGAGCAGTACGTC. This gives the protein CSASPRGRNTYEQYV.

The genes are TRBV5-4 and TRBJ2-6; 7 bases align to TRBD1. V was clipped by 0 bases and J by 1 base; unmatched bases: 13. CDR1 and CDR2 (germline): SGHNT, YYREEE (reference sequence). The CDR3 runs 20 residues. CDR3 loop: CASSLGSTGRLASGANVLTF. CDR3 sequence (DNA): TGTGCCAGCAGCTTGGGATCGACAGGGCGGTTGGCGTCTGGGGCCAACGTCCTGACTTTC.